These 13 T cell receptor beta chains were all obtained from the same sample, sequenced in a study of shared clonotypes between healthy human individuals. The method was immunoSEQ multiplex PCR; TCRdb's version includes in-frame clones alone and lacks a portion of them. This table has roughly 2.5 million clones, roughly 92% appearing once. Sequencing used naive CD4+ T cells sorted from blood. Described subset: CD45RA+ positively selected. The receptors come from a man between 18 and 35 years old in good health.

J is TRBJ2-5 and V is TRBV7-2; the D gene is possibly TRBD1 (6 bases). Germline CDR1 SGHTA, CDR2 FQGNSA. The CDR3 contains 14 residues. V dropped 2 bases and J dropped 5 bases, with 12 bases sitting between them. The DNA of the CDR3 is TGTGCCAGCAGCTTACCGACCACAGGGGAGACCCAGTACTTC. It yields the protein CASSLPTTGETQYF.

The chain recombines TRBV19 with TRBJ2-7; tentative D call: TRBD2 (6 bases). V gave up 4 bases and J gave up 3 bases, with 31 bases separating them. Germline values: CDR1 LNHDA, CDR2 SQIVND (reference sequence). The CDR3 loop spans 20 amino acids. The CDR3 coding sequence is TGTGCCAGTAGTACAACCAGCGGGCCCACGGTGGACCCTAGTCTCTACGAGCAGTACTTC. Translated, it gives CASSTTSGPTVDPSLYEQYF.

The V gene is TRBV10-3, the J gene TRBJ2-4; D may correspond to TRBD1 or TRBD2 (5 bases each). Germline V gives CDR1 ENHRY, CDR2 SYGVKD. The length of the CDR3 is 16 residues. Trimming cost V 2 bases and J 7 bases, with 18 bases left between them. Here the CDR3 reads CAISEEVGVVRNIQYF. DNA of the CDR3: TGTGCCATCAGTGAGGAGGTGGGGGTGGTAAGGAACATTCAGTACTTC.

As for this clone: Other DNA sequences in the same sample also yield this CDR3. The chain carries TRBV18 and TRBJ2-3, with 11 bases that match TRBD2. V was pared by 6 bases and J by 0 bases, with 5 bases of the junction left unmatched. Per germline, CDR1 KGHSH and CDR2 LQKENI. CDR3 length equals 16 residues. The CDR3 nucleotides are TGTGCCAGCTCCCCCGGGACTAGCGGCAGCACAGATACGCAGTATTTT. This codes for CASSPGTSGSTDTQYF.

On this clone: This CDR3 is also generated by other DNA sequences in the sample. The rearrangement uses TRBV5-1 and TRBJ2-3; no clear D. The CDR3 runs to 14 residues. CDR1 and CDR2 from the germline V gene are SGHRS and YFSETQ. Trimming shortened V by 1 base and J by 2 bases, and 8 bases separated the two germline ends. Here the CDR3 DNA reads TGCGCCAGCAGCTTGTTGACATTCACAGATACGCAGTATTTT. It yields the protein CASSLLTFTDTQYF.

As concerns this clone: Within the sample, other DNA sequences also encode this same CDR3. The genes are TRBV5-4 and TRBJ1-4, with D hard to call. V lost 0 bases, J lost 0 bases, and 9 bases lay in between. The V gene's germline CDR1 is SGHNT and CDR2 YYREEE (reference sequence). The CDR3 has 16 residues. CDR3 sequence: CASSLGGHATNEKLFF. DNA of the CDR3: TGTGCCAGCAGCTTGGGCGGCCATGCAACTAATGAAAAACTGTTTTTT.

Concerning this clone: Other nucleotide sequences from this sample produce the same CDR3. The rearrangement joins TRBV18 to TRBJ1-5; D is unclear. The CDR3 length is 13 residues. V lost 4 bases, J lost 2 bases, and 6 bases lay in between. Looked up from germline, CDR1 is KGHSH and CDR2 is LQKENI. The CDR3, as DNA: TGTGCCAGCTCACAAGGAGGCAATCAGCCCCAGCATTTT. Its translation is CASSQGGNQPQHF.

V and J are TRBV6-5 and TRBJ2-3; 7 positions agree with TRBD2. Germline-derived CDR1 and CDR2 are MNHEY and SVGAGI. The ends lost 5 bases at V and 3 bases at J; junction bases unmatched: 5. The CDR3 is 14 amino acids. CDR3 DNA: TGTGCCAGCAGTGCTAGCGGTTATACAGATACGCAGTATTTT. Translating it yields CASSASGYTDTQYF.

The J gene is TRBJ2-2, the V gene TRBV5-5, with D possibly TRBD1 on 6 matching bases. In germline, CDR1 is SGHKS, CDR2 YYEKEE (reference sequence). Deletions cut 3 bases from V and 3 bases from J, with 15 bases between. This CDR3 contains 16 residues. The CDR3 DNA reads TGTGCCAGCAGCTACTGGGACATCTGGGACACCGGGGAGCTGTTTTTT. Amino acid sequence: CASSYWDIWDTGELFF. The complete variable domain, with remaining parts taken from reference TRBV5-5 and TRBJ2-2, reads DAGVTQSPTHLIKTRGQQVTLRCSPISGHKSVSWYQQVLGQGPQFIFQYYEKEERGRGNFPDRFSARQFPNYSSELNVNALLLGDSALYLCASSYWDIWDTGELFFGEGSRLTVL.

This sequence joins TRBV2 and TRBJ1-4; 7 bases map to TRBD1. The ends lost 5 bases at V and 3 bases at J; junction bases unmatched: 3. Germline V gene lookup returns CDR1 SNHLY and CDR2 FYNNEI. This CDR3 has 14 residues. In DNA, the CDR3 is TGTGCCAGCAGTCCCCAGGGGGCTAATGAAAAACTGTTTTTT. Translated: CASSPQGANEKLFF.

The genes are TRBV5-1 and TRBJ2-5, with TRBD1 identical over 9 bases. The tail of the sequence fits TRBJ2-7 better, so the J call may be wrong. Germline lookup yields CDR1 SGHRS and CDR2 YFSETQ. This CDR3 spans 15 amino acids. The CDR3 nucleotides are TGCGCCAGCAGCTTGGAGGGGACAGGGTCCGACGAGCAGTACTTC. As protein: CASSLEGTGSDEQYF.

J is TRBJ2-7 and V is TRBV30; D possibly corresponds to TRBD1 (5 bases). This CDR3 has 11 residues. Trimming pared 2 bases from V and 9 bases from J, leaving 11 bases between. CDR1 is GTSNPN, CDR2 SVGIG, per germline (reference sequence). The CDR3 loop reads CAWSTTQGQYF. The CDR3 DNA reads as TGTGCCTGGAGTACTACGCAGGGGCAGTACTTC.

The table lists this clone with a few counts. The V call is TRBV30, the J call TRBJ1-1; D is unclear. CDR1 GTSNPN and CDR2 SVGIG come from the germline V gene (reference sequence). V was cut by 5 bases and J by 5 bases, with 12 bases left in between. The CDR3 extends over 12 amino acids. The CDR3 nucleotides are TGTGCCTGGGCGACGGTGGGGACTGAAGCTTTCTTT. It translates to CAWATVGTEAFF.